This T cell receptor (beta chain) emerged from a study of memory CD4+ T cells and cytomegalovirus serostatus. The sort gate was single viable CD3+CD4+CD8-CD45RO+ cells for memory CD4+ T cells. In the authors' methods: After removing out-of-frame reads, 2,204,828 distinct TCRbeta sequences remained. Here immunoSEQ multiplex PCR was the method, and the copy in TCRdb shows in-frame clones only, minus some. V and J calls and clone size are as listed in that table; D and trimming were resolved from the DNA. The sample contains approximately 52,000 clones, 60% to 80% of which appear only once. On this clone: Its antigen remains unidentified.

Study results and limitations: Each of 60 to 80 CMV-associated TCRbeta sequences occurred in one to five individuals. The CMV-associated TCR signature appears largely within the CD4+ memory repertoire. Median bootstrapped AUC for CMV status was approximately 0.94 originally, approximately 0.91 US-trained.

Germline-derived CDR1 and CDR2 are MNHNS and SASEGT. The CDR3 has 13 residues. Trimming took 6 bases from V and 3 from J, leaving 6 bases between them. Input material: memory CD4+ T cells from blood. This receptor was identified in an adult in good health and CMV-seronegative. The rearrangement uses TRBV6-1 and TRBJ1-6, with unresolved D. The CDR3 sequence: CASSSLYNSPLHF. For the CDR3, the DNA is TGTGCCAGCAGCAGCCTCTATAATTCACCCCTCCACTTT.